This T cell receptor beta chain originates from a study of T cells in Graves' hyperthyroidism and ophthalmopathy. At least 3 on the Clinical Activity Score was recorded for ophthalmopathy patients, who also had NOSPECS grade at least 4 and duration under 3 months. A patient was excluded if there was uncontrolled infection, other autoimmune disease, pregnancy or lactation. The source material, RNA transcripts, was used to amplify TCR beta CDR3 regions. The HTBI set primed first-round TCR CDR3 RT-PCR. TCRdb passed the multiplex PCR reads through MiXCR, listing each CDR3 protein once. The table lists more than 450,000 distinct CDR3 sequences, around 20% of them singletons. The V and J ends lost 5 bases and 10 bases, in that order; junction bases with no gene match: 10. The CDR3 totals 14 residues. Germline V lookup: CDR1 SGHTA, CDR2 FQGNSA.

J is TRBJ1-5 and V is TRBV7-2; 8 bases are a match to TRBD1. The sample consisted of blood. This receptor was obtained from a man aged 40-55 years with Graves' ophthalmopathy. CDR3 coding DNA: TGTGCCAGCAGCCTCCGGGACAGGCGATCACCCCAGCATTTT. Translated: CASSLRDRRSPQHF. Full variable domain (remainder filled in from reference TRBV7-2 and TRBJ1-5): GAGVSQSPSNKVTEKGKDVELRCDPISGHTALYWYRQSLGQGLEFLIYFQGNSAPDKSGLPSDRFSAERTGGSVSTLTIQRTQQEDSAVYLCASSLRDRRSPQHFGDGTRLSIL.